The sequence of this TCR beta chain was determined in a study of PD-L1 blockade in urothelial cancer. The repertoire was sequenced with immunoSEQ multiplex PCR; TCRdb's copy has only in-frame clones and lacks some. The sample contains under 120,000 clones, over 75% of which appear only once. The ends were cut back, 2 bases at V and 6 bases at J, with 14 bases in the middle. The CDR3 covers 15 residues. Germline CDR1 ENHRY, CDR2 SYGVKD. J is TRBJ2-1 and V is TRBV10-3, with D tentatively TRBD2 (6 bases). The source material was PBMCs, sampled around atezolizumab (anti-PD-L1) treatment. The TCR sequence derives from a man aged 50-59 years with urothelial cancer. The CDR3 region is CAISEEGLGSNEQFF. The CDR3 nucleotides are TGTGCCATCAGTGAGGAGGGACTGGGGAGCAATGAGCAGTTCTTC.